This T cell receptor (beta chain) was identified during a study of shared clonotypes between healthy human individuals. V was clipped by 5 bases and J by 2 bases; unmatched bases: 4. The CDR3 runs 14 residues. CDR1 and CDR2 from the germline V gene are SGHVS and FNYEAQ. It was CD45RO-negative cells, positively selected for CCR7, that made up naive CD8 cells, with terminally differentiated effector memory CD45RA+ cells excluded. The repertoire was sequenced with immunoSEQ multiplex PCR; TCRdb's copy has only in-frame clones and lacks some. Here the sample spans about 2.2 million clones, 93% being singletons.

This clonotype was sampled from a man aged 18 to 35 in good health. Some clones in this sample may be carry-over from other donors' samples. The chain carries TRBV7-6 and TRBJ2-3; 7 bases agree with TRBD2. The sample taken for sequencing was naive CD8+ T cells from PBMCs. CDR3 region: CASSRSGPTDTQYF. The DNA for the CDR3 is TGTGCCAGCAGCCGTAGCGGGCCCACAGATACGCAGTATTTT.